A single sample gave rise to the 22 T cell receptor beta chains below, sequenced in a study of beta chain features in type 1 diabetes (dated by TCRdb to the late 2010s). What the research found in general, with its limitations: In all four CD4+ subsets, TCRB CDR3 length was moderately but significantly shorter in type 1 diabetes patients.

Libraries were made using the immunoSEQ multiplex PCR assay. All of the isolated RNA was reverse transcribed with the High Capacity cDNA Reverse Transcription Kit, so expressed TCRB transcripts were sequenced. TCRdb holds this immuneACCESS table with in-frame rearrangements only. Some clones are missing; in checked studies, unresolved V genes explain under half, and the rest has no known cause. Here the sample has approximately 270,000 clones; 14% occur a single time. 0.015% to 0.02% of the sample is held by the ten biggest clonotypes. Their specific antigens are unknown. Sequencing was carried out using naive CD4+ T cells from blood. Taken with the paper, the label for cell subset or site translates to: true naive CD4+ T cells. The source of these receptors is a man aged 25 to 40 with type 1 diabetes.

The chain joins TRBV13 to TRBJ2-3, with TRBD2 as a possible D gene (6 bases). Trimming cost V 3 bases and J 6 bases, with 19 bases left between them. CDR3 length: 16 residues. Per the germline V gene, CDR1 is PRHDT and CDR2 is FYEKMQ (reference sequence). The CDR3 protein is CASSLKTSGFSDTQYF. The CDR3 coding sequence is TGTGCCAGCAGCTTGAAGACTAGTGGTTTTTCGGATACGCAGTATTTT.

Only a few counts were recorded for this clone. This chain joins TRBV6-6 and TRBJ2-2; D not resolved. CDR1 and CDR2 from the germline V gene are MNHNY and SVGAGI (reference sequence). The CDR3 is 14 amino acids. The germline V and J ends were trimmed by 10 bases and 0 bases, with 12 bases remaining between them. The CDR3 nucleotides read TGTGCCACCGAACAGCCCTCGAACACCGGGGAGCTGTTTTTT. Translation gives CATEQPSNTGELFF.

The rearrangement uses TRBV7-3 and TRBJ2-1; D is ambiguous. CDR3 length equals 13 residues. Germline V gene data show CDR1 as SGHTA and CDR2 as FQGTGA. The ends were cut back, 2 bases at V and 6 bases at J, with 8 bases in the middle. The CDR3 DNA reads as TGTGCCAGCAGCTTACAGCGAGGCAATGAGCAGTTCTTC. Translating it yields CASSLQRGNEQFF.

The rearrangement joins TRBV6-6 to TRBJ2-6; perhaps TRBD1 as D (5 bases). V dropped 6 bases and J dropped 0 bases, with 12 bases sitting between them. The CDR3 contains 16 residues. Germline CDR1 reads MNHNY; CDR2 reads SVGAGI (reference sequence). CDR3 amino acids: CASRSRQSSGANVLTF. The CDR3 coding sequence is TGTGCCAGCAGATCCCGACAGTCCTCTGGGGCCAACGTCCTGACTTTC.

The count of this clone is one. The J gene is TRBJ2-1, the V gene TRBV9, with 11 bases lining up with TRBD2. V was pared by 0 bases and J by 8 bases, with 7 bases of the junction left unmatched. The CDR3 has 16 amino acids. CDR1 and CDR2 (germline): SGDLS, YYNGEE. The CDR3 region has the DNA TGTGCCAGCAGCGTAGTCACTAGCGGGAGTGTCGATGAGCAGTTCTTC. Translation gives CASSVVTSGSVDEQFF.

The chain links TRBV7-9 to TRBJ1-1; possible D gene TRBD1, 5 bases. Germline V CDR1 and CDR2: SEHNR, FQNEAQ (reference sequence). The CDR3 consists of 13 residues. Trimming removed 2 bases from V and 3 bases from J, with 7 bases in between. CDR3 nucleotides: TGTGCCAGCAGCTTACAGGGCGACACTGAAGCTTTCTTT. It yields the protein CASSLQGDTEAFF.

This clone was recorded a few times. The chain recombines TRBV11-3 with TRBJ2-7, with TRBD1 matching 8 bases. The ends lost 4 bases at V and 6 bases at J; junction bases unmatched: 8. In germline, CDR1 is SGHNT, CDR2 YENEEA. This CDR3 contains 14 residues. The CDR3 is CASSSGTGVGEQYF. CDR3 in DNA: TGTGCCAGCAGCTCCGGGACAGGAGTCGGCGAGCAGTACTTC. The full variable domain, with the rest looked up from reference TRBV11-3 and TRBJ2-7, is EAGVVQSPRYKIIEKKQPVAFWCNPISGHNTLYWYLQNLGQGPELLIRYENEEAVDDSQLPKDRFSAERLKGVDSTLKIQPAELGDSAVYLCASSSGTGVGEQYFGPGTRLTVT.

As for this clone: At one of its ends the junction is not consistent with the germline gene, which may arise from a read error. The chain has TRBV6-1 and TRBJ2-7; TRBD1 matches at 8 bases. The CDR3 has 13 amino acids. Germline lookup yields CDR1 MNHNS and CDR2 SASEGT. CDR3 residues: CASSGDRSSEQYF. As DNA, the CDR3 is TGTGCCAGCTCGGGGGACAGGTCCTCCGAGCAGTACTTC.

In its sample, this clone was seen a few times. The chain carries TRBV5-1 and TRBJ2-1; 9 bases map to TRBD2. With V trimmed by 2 bases and J by 4 bases, 7 bases remained unmatched. CDR3 size: 16 residues. Germline V gene lookup returns CDR1 SGHRS and CDR2 YFSETQ. This CDR3 reads CASSLSSTSGYNEQFF. For the CDR3, the DNA is TGCGCCAGCAGCTTATCTTCGACTAGCGGATACAATGAGCAGTTCTTC. The whole variable domain, remainder taken from reference TRBV5-1 and TRBJ2-1, is KAGVTQTPRYLIKTRGQQVTLSCSPISGHRSVSWYQQTPGQGLQFLFEYFSETQRNKGNFPGRFSGRQFSNSRSEMNVSTLELGDSALYLCASSLSSTSGYNEQFFGPGTRLTVL.

This clone has a handful of counts. The chain carries TRBV28 and TRBJ2-7, with 10 bases aligning to TRBD1. Germline assignment: CDR1 MDHEN and CDR2 SYDVKM. CDR3 length: 14 amino acids. The V and J ends lost 3 bases and 5 bases, in that order; junction bases with no gene match: 4. The CDR3, as DNA: TGTGCCAGCAGTTTGGGGGACAGGGGTAACGAGCAGTACTTC. Protein: CASSLGDRGNEQYF.

This clone has only a few counts. The chain couples TRBV28 to TRBJ2-5; TRBD1 matches 9 bases. This CDR3 contains 15 residues. The germline CDR1 and CDR2 sequences are MDHEN and SYDVKM. Trimming at V came to 4 bases and at J to 4 bases, leaving 7 bases not matched to a gene. CDR3 nucleotides: TGTGCCAGCAGTTCGGGACAGGGATTACGAGAGACCCAGTACTTC. Amino acids: CASSSGQGLRETQYF.

This clone turned up a few times. The V gene is TRBV30, the J gene TRBJ1-3; D gene uncertain. Trimming took off 7 bases at V and 0 bases at J, with 7 bases between the two ends. CDR3 length: 12 residues. Germline CDR1 GTSNPN, CDR2 SVGIG (reference sequence). CDR3 region: CASGGSGNTIYF. CDR3 coding DNA: TGTGCCTCCGGCGGCTCTGGAAACACCATATATTTT.

This rearrangement joins TRBV7-7 to TRBJ2-2, with 7 positions matching TRBD1. The CDR3 has 15 residues. From germline, CDR1 is SSHAT and CDR2 FNYEAQ (reference sequence). V gave up 5 bases and J gave up 4 bases; unmatched junction bases: 7. The CDR3 nucleotides are TGTGCCAGCAGCACAGGGGTTAAGCCCACCGGGGAGCTGTTTTTT. Its protein product is CASSTGVKPTGELFF.

A few counts support this clone. Other DNA sequences of this sample code for an identical CDR3. This CDR3 reads CASSPGQGTDTQYF. In DNA form, the CDR3 reads TGTGCCAGCAGTCCTGGACAGGGCACAGATACGCAGTATTTT. The chain joins TRBV28 to TRBJ2-3, with 7 bases aligning to TRBD1. Germline V gene data show CDR1 as MDHEN and CDR2 as SYDVKM. V shed 5 bases and J 1 base; nucleotides not matched to a gene: 3. CDR3 length: 14 amino acids.

This clone was seen a handful of times. J is TRBJ2-1 and V is TRBV11-1; D may be TRBD2 (5 bases). The CDR3 totals 14 residues. Trimming pared 4 bases from V and 2 bases from J, leaving 9 bases between. Germline values: CDR1 SGHAT, CDR2 FQDESV (reference sequence). The DNA of the CDR3 is TGTGCCAGCAGCTCGTCCGGGGCCTACAATGAGCAGTTCTTC. Translated: CASSSSGAYNEQFF.

This clone came up a few times. V and J are TRBV5-6 and TRBJ2-1; possible D gene TRBD2, 6 bases. This CDR3 contains 15 residues. The V and J ends lost 1 base and 3 bases respectively, with 11 bases between them. The germline CDR1 and CDR2 sequences are SGHDT and YYEEEE. The CDR3 sequence is CASSLRGRDYNEQFF. The CDR3 DNA sequence: TGTGCCAGCAGCTTGAGAGGGCGGGACTACAATGAGCAGTTCTTC.

The count of this clone is one. The rearrangement uses TRBV29-1 and TRBJ2-7, with D possibly TRBD1 on 6 matching bases. Trimming took off 4 bases at V and 0 bases at J, with 16 bases between the two ends. The CDR3 sequence is 15 residues long. Germline V gene data show CDR1 as SQVTM and CDR2 as ANQGSEA. CDR3 nucleotide sequence: TGCAGCGTTGGACAGGTCAACCTTCCCTCCTACGAGCAGTACTTC. This codes for CSVGQVNLPSYEQYF.

The rearrangement joins TRBV6-5 to TRBJ1-2; D is perhaps TRBD1 (6 bases). The ends were cut back, 2 bases at V and 4 bases at J, with 11 bases in the middle. The CDR3 totals 14 residues. The germline CDR1 and CDR2 sequences are MNHEY and SVGAGI. The CDR3 DNA reads TGTGCCAGCAGTTACCGGGGGGCGGCCTATGGCTACACCTTC. Translating it yields CASSYRGAAYGYTF.

This clone was picked up a small number of times. The chain employs TRBV7-3 and TRBJ2-3; a possible D gene is TRBD1 (6 bases). CDR1 and CDR2 (germline): SGHTA, FQGTGA. The CDR3 loop spans 14 amino acids. V lost 2 bases and J lost 2, with 8 bases in between. For the CDR3, the DNA is TGTGCCAGCAGCTTAGGGGGCGTCACAGATACGCAGTATTTT. Translating it yields CASSLGGVTDTQYF.

The V and J genes are TRBV7-2 and TRBJ2-1; possibly TRBD1 for D (5 bases). The length of the CDR3 is 13 residues. Trimming removed 5 bases at V and 7 bases at J, with 12 bases between. CDR1 and CDR2 (germline): SGHTA, FQGNSA. In nucleotides, the CDR3 is TGTGCCAGCAGCCCCAGGGTTCGGAATGAGCAGTTCTTC. This sequence encodes CASSPRVRNEQFF.

The gene calls are TRBV9 and TRBJ2-2, with a tentative D call TRBD2 (5 bases). Trimming shortened V by 2 bases and J by 7 bases, and 18 bases separated the two germline ends. CDR1 is SGDLS and CDR2 is YYNGEE in the germline V gene. The CDR3 consists of 16 residues. The CDR3 spells CASSVLGLRVGGELFF. DNA for the CDR3: TGTGCCAGCAGCGTGCTCGGACTGCGGGTCGGCGGGGAGCTGTTTTTT.

V is TRBV27 and J is TRBJ2-6, with 10 positions matching TRBD2. After removal of 10 bases from V and 0 bases from J, the junction contained 6 bases not matched to a gene. CDR1 and CDR2 (germline): MNHEY, SMNVEV (reference sequence). CDR3 size: 16 residues. DNA for the CDR3: TGTGCCACGGGACTAGCGCCTAGCTCTGGGGCCAACGTCCTGACTTTC. It specifies CATGLAPSSGANVLTF.